This T cell receptor (beta chain) comes out of a study of T cells after yellow fever vaccination. This clonotype was found a few times. TCRdb passed the 5' RACE reads through MiXCR, listing each CDR3 protein once. The sample has 310,000 or so distinct CDR3 sequences, about 6.9% seen once. CDR3 length: 16 residues. CDR1 and CDR2 (germline): SGHRS, YFSETQ. Germline trimming cut 6 bases from V and 6 bases from J; bases unmatched to any gene: 15. This chain uses TRBV5-1 with TRBJ1-1; 9 bases align to TRBD1. Sequenced here: PBMCs, sampled roughly 47 days after the first yellow fever vaccination. The receptor comes from a young man who received the YFV17D yellow fever vaccine. The CDR3 loop reads CASTQFSGQGNSEAFF. In nucleotides, the CDR3 is TGCGCCAGCACCCAATTCTCGGGACAGGGTAACTCTGAAGCTTTCTTT.